This TCR beta chain was captured in a study of identical twins. The germline CDR1 and CDR2 sequences are SGHTA and FQGNSA. The CDR3 is made up of 16 amino acids. V lost 0 bases to trimming and J lost 0 bases, with 9 bases between them. This clonotype was seen more than once but under ten times. Its antigen remains unknown. Findings and limits, study-wide: Out-of-frame alpha sequences shared between twins exhibited an excess of low generation probability. Within cord blood, abundant beta clonotypes carried fewer insertions, but memory repertoires showed no such trend. Recombination models fit unrelated individuals' TCR alpha sharing but underestimated twins'.

After template switching added a universal primer site, the resulting cDNA carried unique molecular identifiers. Each CDR3 protein is one row after TCRdb ran MiXCR on the 5' RACE reads. The sample carries 200,000 to 300,000 distinct CDR3 sequences, over 9.5% recorded once. Sequenced sample: memory T cells sorted from blood. This sequence joins TRBV7-2 and TRBJ1-5; D is ambiguous. The sequence derives from a man over 45 in good health. In DNA, the CDR3 is TGTGCCAGCAGCTTAGCGTTCACATATAGCAATCAGCCCCAGCATTTT. This encodes CASSLAFTYSNQPQHF.